The entry below describes one T cell receptor (beta chain). The antigen is undetermined. The data derive from a study of CXCR3-negative and CXCR3-positive naive CD8 T cells. The libraries of TRB cDNA were constructed through 5' RACE using UMI labels. Following a re-call of the 5' RACE reads, TCRdb has one entry per CDR3 protein and lacks DNA. This sample's table reports approximately 100,000 distinct CDR3 sequences. General study findings and limits: CXCR3-positive naive cells had TRB CDR3s that were more hydrophobic than CXCR3-negative naive cells had.

Naive CD8+ T cells showed a CD45RO-CCR7+CD27+CD95- phenotype. The sequence derives from a human donor in good health. Some clones in this sample may be carry-over from other donors' samples. Source material: naive CXCR3+ CD8+ T cells from blood. The subset here: CD45RO-CCR7+CD27+CD95- naive CD8+ T cells expressing CXCR3 (TNR3+).

This chain's CDR3 is CASRTGTGAMNTEAFF. The J gene is TRBJ1-1, the V gene TRBV7-9; with no DNA, the TCRdb D assignment of TRBD1 cannot be verified. This CDR3 contains 16 residues. Germline CDR1 is SEHNR and CDR2 is FQNEAQ (reference sequence).